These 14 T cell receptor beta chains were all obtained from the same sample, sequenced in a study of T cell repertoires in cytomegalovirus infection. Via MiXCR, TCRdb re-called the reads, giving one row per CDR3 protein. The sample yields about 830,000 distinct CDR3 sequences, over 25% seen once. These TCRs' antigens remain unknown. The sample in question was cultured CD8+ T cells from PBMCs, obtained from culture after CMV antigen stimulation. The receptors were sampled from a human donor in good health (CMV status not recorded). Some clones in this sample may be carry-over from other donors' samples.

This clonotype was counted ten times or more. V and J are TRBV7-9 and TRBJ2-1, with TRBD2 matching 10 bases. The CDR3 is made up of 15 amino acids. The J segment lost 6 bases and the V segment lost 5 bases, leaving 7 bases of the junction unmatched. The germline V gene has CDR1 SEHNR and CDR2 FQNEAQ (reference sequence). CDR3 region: CASSLGGLATNEQFF. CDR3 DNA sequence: TGTGCCAGCAGCCTCGGGGGACTAGCGACCAATGAGCAGTTCTTC. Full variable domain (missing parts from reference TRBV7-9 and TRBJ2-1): DTGVSQNPRHKITKRGQNVTFRCDPISEHNRLYWYRQTLGQGPEFLTYFQNEAQLEKSRLLSDRFSAERPKGSFSTLEIQRTEQGDSAMYLCASSLGGLATNEQFFGPGTRLTVL.

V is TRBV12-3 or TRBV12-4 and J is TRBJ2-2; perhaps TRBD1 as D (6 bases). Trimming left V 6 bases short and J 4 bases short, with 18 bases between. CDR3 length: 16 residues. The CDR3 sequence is CASRSPTGGFTGELFF. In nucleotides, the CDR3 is TGTGCCAGCAGATCCCCGACAGGAGGTTTCACCGGGGAGCTGTTTTTT.

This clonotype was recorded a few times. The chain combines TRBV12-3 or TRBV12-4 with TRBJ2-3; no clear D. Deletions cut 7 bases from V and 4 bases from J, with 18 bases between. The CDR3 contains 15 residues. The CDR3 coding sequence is TGTGCCAGCACCCGCCCCAGTCTCTCTTCAGATACGCAGTATTTT. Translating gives CASTRPSLSSDTQYF.

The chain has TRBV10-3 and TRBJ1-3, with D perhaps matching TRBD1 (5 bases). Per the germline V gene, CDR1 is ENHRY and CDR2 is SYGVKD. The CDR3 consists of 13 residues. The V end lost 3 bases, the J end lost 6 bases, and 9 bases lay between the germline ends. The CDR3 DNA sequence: TGTGCCATCAGTGACGTCGGGGCAAACACCATATATTTT. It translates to CAISDVGANTIYF.

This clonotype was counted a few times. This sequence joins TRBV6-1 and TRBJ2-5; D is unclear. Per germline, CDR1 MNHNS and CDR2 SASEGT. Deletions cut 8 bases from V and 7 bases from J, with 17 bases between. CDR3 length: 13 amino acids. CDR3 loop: CASGRLEEGTQYF. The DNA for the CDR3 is TGTGCCAGCGGACGCCTCGAGGAAGGGACCCAGTACTTC.

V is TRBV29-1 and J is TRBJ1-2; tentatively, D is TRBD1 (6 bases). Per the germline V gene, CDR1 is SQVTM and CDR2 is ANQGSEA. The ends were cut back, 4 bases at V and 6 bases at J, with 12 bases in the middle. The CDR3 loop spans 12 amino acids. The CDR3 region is CSVVTGWDGYTF. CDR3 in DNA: TGCAGCGTTGTTACAGGGTGGGATGGCTACACCTTC.

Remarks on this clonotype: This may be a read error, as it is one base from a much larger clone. CDR3 bases: TGTGCCAGGAGCTTAGCCAGCTCTGGAAACACCATATATTTT. This sequence encodes CARSLASSGNTIYF. This chain connects TRBV7-2 to TRBJ1-3; D is uncertain. Germline V gene lookup returns CDR1 SGHTA and CDR2 FQGNSA. The CDR3 covers 14 residues.

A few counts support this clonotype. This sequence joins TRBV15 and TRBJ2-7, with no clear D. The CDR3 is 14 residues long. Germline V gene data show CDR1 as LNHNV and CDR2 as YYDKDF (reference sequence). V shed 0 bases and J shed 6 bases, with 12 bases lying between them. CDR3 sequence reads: CATSRDLELGEQYV. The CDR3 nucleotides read TGTGCCACCAGCAGAGACTTGGAACTGGGCGAGCAGTACGTC.

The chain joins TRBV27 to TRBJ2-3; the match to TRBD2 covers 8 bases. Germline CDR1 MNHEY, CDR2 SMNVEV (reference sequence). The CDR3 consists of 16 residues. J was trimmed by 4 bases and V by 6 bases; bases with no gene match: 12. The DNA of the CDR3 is TGTGCCAGCAGGTTAGGGGCGGGAGGTCCCCCAGATACGCAGTATTTT. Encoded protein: CASRLGAGGPPDTQYF.

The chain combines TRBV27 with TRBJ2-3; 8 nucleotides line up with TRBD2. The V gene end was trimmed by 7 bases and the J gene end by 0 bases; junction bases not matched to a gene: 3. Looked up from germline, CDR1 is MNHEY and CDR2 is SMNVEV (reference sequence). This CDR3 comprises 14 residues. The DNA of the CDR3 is TGTGCCAGCAAGCGGGGGTCTAGCACAGATACGCAGTATTTT. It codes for CASKRGSSTDTQYF.

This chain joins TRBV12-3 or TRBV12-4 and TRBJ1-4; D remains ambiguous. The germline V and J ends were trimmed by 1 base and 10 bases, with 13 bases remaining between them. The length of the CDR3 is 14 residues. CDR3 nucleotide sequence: TGTGCCAGCAGTTTAGGGCCCCGAGGCGGAAAACTGTTTTTT. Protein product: CASSLGPRGGKLFF.

CDR3 region: CASSQVGTSYEQYF. Written as DNA, the CDR3 is TGTGCCAGCAGCCAAGTCGGGACTAGCTACGAGCAGTACTTC. This sequence joins TRBV14 and TRBJ2-7, with 8 positions matching TRBD2. The germline gives CDR1 SGHDN, CDR2 FVKESK. The CDR3 length is 14 residues. After removal of 1 base from V and 3 bases from J, the junction contained 2 bases not matched to a gene.

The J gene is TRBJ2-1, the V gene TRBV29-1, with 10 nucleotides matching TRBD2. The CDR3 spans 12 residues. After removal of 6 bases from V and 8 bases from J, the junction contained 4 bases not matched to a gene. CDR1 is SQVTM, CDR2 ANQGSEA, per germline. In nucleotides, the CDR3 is TGCAGCGTCACCGGGACTAGCGATGAGCAGTTCTTC. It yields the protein CSVTGTSDEQFF.

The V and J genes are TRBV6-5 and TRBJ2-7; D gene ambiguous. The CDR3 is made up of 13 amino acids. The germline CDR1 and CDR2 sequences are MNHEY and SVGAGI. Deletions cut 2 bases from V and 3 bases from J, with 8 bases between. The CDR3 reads CASSYNGYYEQYV. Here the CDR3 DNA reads TGTGCCAGCAGTTACAATGGGTACTACGAGCAGTACGTC.